What follows are 9 T cell receptor beta chains derived from one specimen sequenced in a study of blood T cell repertoires in COVID-19. Clones were read by immunoSEQ multiplex PCR, and TCRdb kept only the in-frame ones, dropping some. The sample records about 200,000 clones, around 80% being singletons. Sequenced: peripheral blood. These receptors came from a human donor in a cohort sampled during active COVID-19.

The CDR3, as DNA: TGTGCCTGGAGGGCTAAGGACTCCGGTAATTCACCCCTCCACTTT. Protein: CAWRAKDSGNSPLHF. V gene TRBV30 combines with J gene TRBJ1-6, with no clear D. CDR3 size: 15 residues. CDR1 GTSNPN and CDR2 SVGIG come from the germline V gene (reference sequence). V shed 3 bases and J shed 6 bases, with 15 bases lying between them.

J is TRBJ2-2 and V is TRBV5-1; 7 bases line up with TRBD2. V was pared by 4 bases and J by 6 bases, with 6 bases of the junction left unmatched. CDR3 size: 14 residues. Looked up from germline, CDR1 is SGHRS and CDR2 is YFSETQ. CDR3 in DNA: TGCGCCAGCAGCCCTCGGGGAGGGTCCGGGGAGCTGTTTTTT. Its translation is CASSPRGGSGELFF.

CDR3: CATSGTGSPNTEAFF. The CDR3 bases are TGTGCCACCAGCGGGACAGGGTCGCCAAACACTGAAGCTTTCTTT. The gene calls are TRBV24-1 and TRBJ1-1, with 9 bases lining up with TRBD1. V lost 7 bases, J lost 2 bases, and 7 bases stayed unmatched. Germline values: CDR1 KGHDR, CDR2 SFDVKD. This CDR3 has 15 residues.

V is TRBV2 and J is TRBJ2-2; 12 nucleotides line up with TRBD2. CDR3 length: 14 residues. Unmatched junction bases numbered 2, after V lost 6 bases and J lost 6 bases. CDR1 SNHLY and CDR2 FYNNEI come from the germline V gene. CDR3 sequence (DNA): TGTGCCAGCAGGGGGACTAGCGGGCCCGGGGAGCTGTTTTTT. Its translation is CASRGTSGPGELFF.

The chain carries TRBV28 and TRBJ2-7, with 11 bases aligning to TRBD2. V trimming: 8 bases; J trimming: 3 bases; junction bases outside the gene matches: 9. Germline CDR1 is MDHEN and CDR2 is SYDVKM. CDR3 length: 15 residues. This CDR3 is CASYPVTSGSYEQYF. CDR3 coding DNA: TGTGCCAGCTACCCGGTCACTAGCGGGAGCTACGAGCAGTACTTC. Full variable domain (rest looked up from reference TRBV28 and TRBJ2-7): DVKVTQSSRYLVKRTGEKVFLECVQDMDHENMFWYRQDPGLGLRLIYFSYDVKMKEKGDIPEGYSVSREKKERFSLILESASTNQTSMYLCASYPVTSGSYEQYFGPGTRLTVT.

The rearrangement joins TRBV29-1 to TRBJ2-5, with TRBD1 matching over 9 bases. The CDR3 contains 19 residues. Trimming took 3 bases from V and 5 from J; bases not matched to a gene: 22. Germline lookup yields CDR1 SQVTM and CDR2 ANQGSEA. The CDR3 spells CSVDSATGTGSLVRETQYF. The CDR3 DNA sequence: TGCAGCGTTGATTCGGCAACCGGGACAGGGTCTTTAGTACGTGAGACCCAGTACTTC.

The chain has TRBV19 and TRBJ2-2; possibly TRBD2 for D (7 bases). Germline V gene lookup returns CDR1 LNHDA and CDR2 SQIVND (reference sequence). This CDR3 is built from 17 residues. V was cut by 4 bases and J by 1 base, with 16 bases left in between. DNA of the CDR3: TGTGCCAGTAGTAGGACTAGGGCAGGGGTGAACACCGGGGAGCTGTTTTTT. Its protein is CASSRTRAGVNTGELFF. The full variable domain, its missing parts supplied by reference TRBV19 and TRBJ2-2, is DGGITQSPKYLFRKEGQNVTLSCEQNLNHDAMYWYRQDPGQGLRLIYYSQIVNDFQKGDIAEGYSVSREKKESFPLTVTSAQKNPTAFYLCASSRTRAGVNTGELFFGEGSRLTVL.

This clone was found a few times. The rearrangement uses TRBV7-2 and TRBJ1-5; D remains ambiguous. The CDR3 contains 15 residues. CDR1 is SGHTA, CDR2 FQGNSA, per germline. V was clipped by 5 bases and J by 4 bases, with 15 bases between them. The CDR3 region has the DNA TGTGCCAGCAGCCCAGACCCACTGAGGAATCAGCCCCAGCATTTT. Its translation: CASSPDPLRNQPQHF.

Only a few counts were recorded for this clone. This chain links TRBV7-9 with TRBJ2-7, with TRBD2 identical over 8 bases. This CDR3 has 14 amino acids. V lost 8 bases, J lost 0 bases, and 6 bases stayed unmatched. Per germline, CDR1 SEHNR and CDR2 FQNEAQ (reference sequence). The CDR3 DNA is TGTGCCAGCGATCGGCTAGCGGGCTCCTACGAGCAGTACTTC. Residues: CASDRLAGSYEQYF.